These T cell receptor beta chains were read from a single sample in a study of glioma-infiltrating T cells. TCRdb passed the multiplex PCR reads through MiXCR, listing each CDR3 protein once. The sample has approximately 90,000 distinct CDR3 sequences, 20% to 25% seen once. Sequencing was performed on glioma tissue, nonneoplastic brain tissue, or PBMCs (not recorded which). The receptors originated from a human donor with low-grade glioma or glioblastoma, undergoing nonglioma brain surgery, or in good health (not recorded which). Each CDR3 is given with its conserved first and last residue. The order of the fields is clone size, D gene, V gene, J gene, CDR3 protein, CDR3 DNA. A D gene is named only where the DNA matches it firmly. Only part of the rows carry a size: once, few, many, or a class if the clone is expanded.

many	TRBD1	TRBV20-1	TRBJ1-3	CSAGQGTASGNTIYF	TGCAGTGCTGGACAGGGTACCGCCTCTGGAAACACCATATATTTT
many	.	TRBV4-1	TRBJ1-5	CASEPDTSRNQPQHF	TGCGCCTCAGAACCCGATACTTCGCGCAATCAGCCCCAGCATTTT
few	.	TRBV20-1	TRBJ2-3	CSARQSGVGRDTQYF	TGCAGTGCTAGACAGAGCGGAGTCGGAAGGGATACGCAGTATTTT
many	TRBD1	TRBV29-1	TRBJ1-1	CSVKDRKNTEAFF	TGCAGCGTGAAGGACAGGAAGAACACTGAAGCTTTCTTT
many	.	TRBV4-2	TRBJ2-5	CASSQAPQREETQYF	TGTGCCAGCAGCCAAGCACCCCAGCGGGAAGAGACCCAGTACTTC
.	.	TRBV4-1	TRBJ2-4	CASSQGVSSKNIQYF	TGCGCCAGCAGCCAAGGGGTTTCATCCAAAAACATTCAGTACTTC
many	TRBD2	TRBV7-9	TRBJ2-5	CASSLSGAGGETQYF	TGTGCCAGCAGCTTAAGCGGTGCGGGGGGAGAGACCCAGTACTTC
many	TRBD1	TRBV4-1	TRBJ1-1	CASSQGQGTEAFF	TGCGCCAGCAGCCAAGGACAGGGGACTGAAGCTTTCTTT
.	.	TRBV18	TRBJ2-2	CATHPSAVNTGELFF	TGTGCCACCCACCCTAGCGCCGTGAACACCGGGGAGCTGTTTTTT
.	.	TRBV7-8	TRBJ2-3	CASSLVRGTKDTQYF	TGTGCCAGCAGCTTAGTTCGAGGGACGAAAGATACGCAGTATTTT
many	TRBD1	TRBV20-1	TRBJ1-5	CSAPRDRGGPQHF	TGCAGTGCTCCCCGGGACAGGGGGGGGCCCCAGCATTTT
many	TRBD2	TRBV6-2/TRBV6-3	TRBJ2-1	CASRGTSPSSEQFF	TGTGCCAGCAGAGGGACTAGCCCATCGTCAGAGCAGTTCTTC
many	TRBD2	TRBV6-1	TRBJ2-7	CASGSPSGRSYEQYF	TGTGCCAGCGGCTCCCCTAGCGGGAGGAGCTACGAGCAGTACTTC
many	.	TRBV7-2	TRBJ1-5	CASSSGNQPQHF	TGTGCCAGCAGCTCAGGGAATCAGCCCCAGCATTTT
few	.	TRBV3-1	TRBJ1-6	CASSRYENNSPLHF	TGTGCCAGCAGCCGCTACGAGAATAATTCACCCCTCCACTTT
.	.	TRBV30	TRBJ1-1	CAWSLGTSNTEAFF	TGTGCCTGGAGCTTAGGGACCTCGAACACTGAAGCTTTCTTT
many	.	TRBV6-2/TRBV6-3	TRBJ2-1	CASSQQVFSYNEQFF	TGTGCCAGCAGCCAACAGGTTTTCTCCTACAATGAGCAGTTCTTC
many	.	TRBV6-1	TRBJ2-1	CASSSTTNNEQFF	TGTGCCAGCAGTTCGACTACCAACAATGAGCAGTTCTTC
many	.	TRBV6-1	TRBJ1-6	CASSEAPRLGLKPLHF	TGTGCCAGCAGTGAAGCGCCCAGACTTGGTTTGAAACCCCTCCACTTT
many	TRBD1	TRBV6-1	TRBJ2-7	CASSFDRVGEQYF	TGTGCCAGCAGTTTCGACAGGGTGGGAGAGCAGTACTTC
many	TRBD2	TRBV2	TRBJ2-1	CASSFSGRGDEQFF	TGTGCCAGCAGTTTTAGCGGGAGAGGAGATGAGCAGTTCTTC
.	.	TRBV2	TRBJ1-1	CASGEASTVEAFF	TGTGCCAGCGGTGAAGCATCCACAGTTGAAGCTTTCTTT
.	TRBD1	TRBV11-2	TRBJ1-4	CASSSLRQGEKLFF	TGTGCCAGCAGCTCCCTCAGACAGGGGGAAAAACTGTTTTTT
many	.	TRBV7-8	TRBJ2-6	CASSLSSGANVLTF	TGTGCCAGCAGCTTATCGTCGGGGGCCAACGTCCTGACTTTC
few	.	TRBV5-4	TRBJ1-6	CASSSSTGPNSPLHF	TGTGCCAGCAGCTCTTCGACAGGTCCTAATTCACCCCTCCACTTT